This TCR beta chain was observed in a study of memory CD4+ T cells and cytomegalovirus serostatus. Study details: Of the healthy Belgian adults, fewer than 10 were CMV seropositive and 20 to 30 seronegative. Findings and caveats of the study: The CMV-associated TCR signature appears largely within the CD4+ memory repertoire.

Germline V CDR1 and CDR2: SGHAT, FQDESV (reference sequence). The trim removed 3 bases at V and 3 bases at J, leaving 8 bases unmatched. The CDR3 has 16 residues. Profiled with immunoSEQ multiplex PCR; TCRdb holds only in-frame clones, not every one. The sample lists some 56,000 clones, around 80% seen once, with approximately 0.4% in the top ten. The sort gate was single viable CD3+CD4+CD8-CD45RO+ cells for memory CD4+ T cells. Donors' CMV status reflects serum IgG against pp150, pp28, p38, p52. After thawing, CD4+ T cells were positively selected. In the case of this clone: The antigen is undetermined.

The source of this sequence is an adult in good health and CMV-seronegative. The rearrangement joins TRBV11-1 to TRBJ2-3, with 8 bases matching TRBD2. Source material: memory CD4+ T cells from blood. CDR3 sequence reads: CASSFLTSGGTDTQYF. The DNA of the CDR3 is TGTGCCAGCAGCTTTCTAACCTCGGGAGGGACAGATACGCAGTATTTT.